This TCR beta chain was observed in a study of T-cell reconstitution after alpha-beta-depleted transplantation in children. Study outcomes and limitations: Fresh T-cell production supplied most of the T-cell counts and diversity seen one year after transplant.

This clonotype showed up just a few times. Its specificity is unknown. Unique molecular identifiers were built into the TCRbeta library. Each CDR3 protein gets one entry after TCRdb re-called the PCR reads with MiXCR. The table lists almost 600,000 distinct CDR3 sequences, 25% to 30% of them singletons, with less than 40% in the top ten. CDR1 MNHNS and CDR2 SASEGT come from the germline V gene. CDR3 length: 15 amino acids. The V and J ends lost 2 bases and 6 bases, in that order; junction bases with no gene match: 7. V gene TRBV6-1 combines with J gene TRBJ1-1; 9 positions match TRBD1. The starting material was PBMCs, obtained before TCRalphabeta/CD19-depleted stem cell transplant. This clonotype originated in a boy under two years old with Wiskott-Aldrich syndrome, due to receive a stem cell transplant. For the CDR3, the DNA is TGTGCCAGCAGTGAACTGGGACAGGGCAGCGCTGAAGCTTTCTTT. Its protein product is CASSELGQGSAEAFF.